The 27 T cell receptor beta chains listed next were all sequenced from one sample in a study of blood T cell repertoires in COVID-19. Clones were sequenced by immunoSEQ multiplex PCR, and TCRdb holds only the in-frame ones, with some missing. The table shows around 100,000 clones, with 85% occurring only once. Sequenced: peripheral blood. These receptors came from a human donor in a cohort sampled during active COVID-19.

The gene calls are TRBV24-1 and TRBJ2-3; 8 nucleotides agree with TRBD1. V dropped 0 bases and J dropped 7; count of bases not matched to a gene: 8. Germline V CDR1 and CDR2: KGHDR, SFDVKD. The CDR3 length is 16 residues. In nucleotides, the CDR3 is TGTGCCACCAGTGATTTGGATTTCCAGGGGGCACATACGCAGTATTTT. Encoded protein: CATSDLDFQGAHTQYF.

Only a few counts were recorded for this clone. The chain recombines TRBV6-2 or TRBV6-3 with TRBJ2-1; tentative D call: TRBD2 (5 bases). Trimming left V 4 bases short and J 7 bases short, with 17 bases between. Germline lookup yields CDR1 MNHEY and CDR2 SVGEGT. The CDR3 covers 15 residues. The CDR3 DNA is TGTGCCAGCAGTTCCCTTAACACGGGGTTTAATGAGCAGTTCTTC. Translated, it gives CASSSLNTGFNEQFF.

This clone was counted only a few times. This chain connects TRBV10-1 to TRBJ2-2, with a possible D match to TRBD1 (6 bases). Trimming removed 6 bases at V and 4 bases at J, with 21 bases between. The CDR3 runs to 17 residues. Germline CDR1 reads WNHNN; CDR2 reads SYGVQD (reference sequence). The CDR3 loop is CASRSTYRVSVTGELFF. The CDR3 DNA sequence: TGCGCCAGCAGATCCACGTACAGGGTTTCGGTCACCGGGGAGCTGTTTTTT.

The CDR3 DNA sequence: TGTGCCATCAGTGAGAGGGGGCGCGGGTTAGAGCAGTACTTC. Translating gives CAISERGRGLEQYF. The J gene is TRBJ2-7, the V gene TRBV10-3, with TRBD1 matching over 7 bases. This CDR3 has 14 amino acids. J gave up 7 bases and V 2 bases, and 8 bases lay outside the gene matches. Germline lookup yields CDR1 ENHRY and CDR2 SYGVKD.

The gene calls are TRBV27 and TRBJ1-5; possibly TRBD1 for D (6 bases). Per the germline V gene, CDR1 is MNHEY and CDR2 is SMNVEV (reference sequence). The CDR3 has 15 amino acids. Trimming pared 4 bases from V and 0 bases from J, leaving 10 bases between. CDR3 amino acids: CASSSRGYSNQPQHF. For the CDR3, the DNA is TGTGCCAGCAGTTCCAGGGGATATAGCAATCAGCCCCAGCATTTT.

The chain employs TRBV11-2 and TRBJ1-2; 8 positions agree with TRBD1. The CDR3 length is 14 residues. Trimming removed 4 bases from V and 4 bases from J; junction bases left unmatched: 5. Germline CDR1 SGHAT, CDR2 FQNNGV. The CDR3 bases are TGTGCCAGCAGCTCACATGGACAGGGCTATGGCTACACCTTC. Its protein product is CASSSHGQGYGYTF.

The chain couples TRBV30 to TRBJ1-5; 10 positions agree with TRBD1. There are 14 residues in the CDR3. Germline-derived CDR1 and CDR2 are GTSNPN and SVGIG (reference sequence). V was clipped by 5 bases and J by 6 bases; unmatched bases: 7. The CDR3 loop is CAWQGQGSGQPQHF. The CDR3 nucleotides read TGTGCCTGGCAGGGACAGGGGTCCGGTCAGCCCCAGCATTTT.

The chain links TRBV19 to TRBJ2-1; TRBD2 aligns across 12 bases. After removal of 6 bases from V and 8 bases from J, the junction contained 8 bases not matched to a gene. CDR1 LNHDA and CDR2 SQIVND come from the germline V gene (reference sequence). The CDR3 extends over 15 amino acids. The CDR3 nucleotides read TGTGCCAGTAGGTCTCTAGCGGGGGGGTACCATGAGCAGTTCTTC. It encodes CASRSLAGGYHEQFF.

The chain joins TRBV7-3 to TRBJ2-2; no definite D call. The CDR3 totals 17 residues. From germline, CDR1 is SGHTA and CDR2 FQGTGA. Trimming shortened V by 5 bases and J by 7 bases, and 23 bases separated the two germline ends. The CDR3 reads CASSPGAGLGSVGELFF. Written as DNA, the CDR3 is TGTGCCAGCAGCCCCGGCGCCGGCCTGGGCTCGGTCGGGGAGCTGTTTTTT.

The chain has TRBV28 and TRBJ1-5; no clear D gene. This CDR3 has 17 residues. Germline V CDR1 and CDR2: MDHEN, SYDVKM. V was cut by 3 bases and J by 1 base, with 16 bases left in between. In nucleotides, the CDR3 is TGTGCCAGCAGTTTCGTAGGTAGCAATCCCAGCAATCAGCCCCAGCATTTT. Translation: CASSFVGSNPSNQPQHF.

This clone was found once. V is TRBV5-1 and J is TRBJ2-7; 7 bases agree with TRBD2. Germline trimming cut 2 bases from V and 2 bases from J; bases unmatched to any gene: 4. This CDR3 contains 14 residues. The germline gives CDR1 SGHRS, CDR2 YFSETQ. The CDR3 spells CASSFGTTPYEQYF. CDR3 coding DNA: TGCGCCAGCAGCTTCGGGACTACCCCCTACGAGCAGTACTTC.

With respect to this clone: This sample includes further DNA sequences coding for the same CDR3. V is TRBV15 and J is TRBJ1-5; 9 bases fit TRBD1. Germline values: CDR1 LNHNV, CDR2 YYDKDF (reference sequence). The CDR3 covers 13 residues. V trimming: 5 bases; J trimming: 4 bases; junction bases outside the gene matches: 0. The CDR3, as DNA: TGTGCCACCAGCGGGACAGGGAATCAGCCCCAGCATTTT. Its translation is CATSGTGNQPQHF.

The V and J genes are TRBV6-2 or TRBV6-3 and TRBJ2-1; 8 nucleotides agree with TRBD2. CDR3 size: 14 residues. V shed 5 bases and J 4 bases; nucleotides not matched to a gene: 4. Per germline, CDR1 MNHEY and CDR2 SVGEGT. The CDR3, as DNA: TGTGCCAGCAGTCGGGGGGGCCCTTACAATGAGCAGTTCTTC. Translated, it gives CASSRGGPYNEQFF.

The rearrangement joins TRBV28 to TRBJ2-7; 9 nucleotides align to TRBD2. Trimming at V came to 6 bases and at J to 2 bases, leaving 2 bases not matched to a gene. Germline CDR1 MDHEN, CDR2 SYDVKM. CDR3 length: 13 amino acids. The CDR3: CASRLAGAYEQYF. In DNA form, the CDR3 reads TGTGCCAGCAGGTTAGCGGGGGCCTACGAGCAGTACTTC.

This clone was recorded a few times. This rearrangement joins TRBV5-1 to TRBJ2-7, with D unclear. The length of the CDR3 is 15 residues. Germline assignment: CDR1 SGHRS and CDR2 YFSETQ. Trimming took 0 bases from V and 0 from J, leaving 10 bases between them. The CDR3 region has the DNA TGCGCCAGCAGCTTGGGCTCAGCTAGCTCCTACGAGCAGTACTTC. Residues: CASSLGSASSYEQYF.

This clone has a handful of counts. V usage is TRBV6-6 and J usage is TRBJ1-5; D possibly corresponds to TRBD1 (6 bases). This CDR3 contains 13 residues. Germline V gene data show CDR1 as MNHNY and CDR2 as SVGAGI (reference sequence). Deletions cut 7 bases from V and 1 base from J, with 8 bases between. CDR3 sequence: CASKGVSNQPQHF. DNA of the CDR3: TGTGCCAGCAAGGGGGTCAGCAATCAGCCCCAGCATTTT.

The chain uses TRBV7-8 and TRBJ1-1; possibly TRBD1 for D (5 bases). Germline values: CDR1 SGHVS, CDR2 FQNEAQ. This CDR3 region has 16 residues. Trimming took off 4 bases at V and 5 bases at J, with 20 bases between the two ends. CDR3 nucleotides: TGTGCCAGCAGCTGGCGCGACCAGGTCGGGGGTACTGAAGCTTTCTTT. Protein: CASSWRDQVGGTEAFF. The variable domain in full, completed from reference TRBV7-8 and TRBJ1-1, reads GAGVSQSPRYKVAKRGQDVALRCDPISGHVSLFWYQQALGQGPEFLTYFQNEAQLDKSGLPSDRFFAERPEGSVSTLKIQRTQQEDSAVYLCASSWRDQVGGTEAFFGQGTRLTVV.

This rearrangement joins TRBV29-1 to TRBJ2-7; D might be TRBD1 (6 bases). With 6 bases removed from V and 5 bases from J, the gap between germline ends came to 17 bases. CDR1 is SQVTM and CDR2 is ANQGSEA in the germline V gene. CDR3 length: 13 residues. DNA of the CDR3: TGCAGCGTCCTGGGGGCAGGGGTGCACGAGCAGTACTTC. It is translated as CSVLGAGVHEQYF.

The chain employs TRBV19 and TRBJ1-4, with D perhaps TRBD1 (6 bases). The CDR3 has 14 amino acids. V was trimmed by 4 bases and J by 6 bases, leaving 12 bases between them. Germline V lookup: CDR1 LNHDA, CDR2 SQIVND (reference sequence). The CDR3 DNA follows: TGTGCCAGTAGTACCAGGGACACTTATGAAAAACTGTTTTTT. It translates to CASSTRDTYEKLFF.

The rearrangement links TRBV24-1 to TRBJ2-1; TRBD2 is a possible D gene (6 bases). The V end lost 3 bases, the J end lost 6 bases, and 11 bases lay between the germline ends. CDR1 and CDR2 (germline): KGHDR, SFDVKD. CDR3 length: 14 amino acids. CDR3 loop: CATSDARGSNEQFF. In DNA, the CDR3 is TGTGCCACCAGTGATGCTCGGGGGAGCAATGAGCAGTTCTTC.

The rearrangement links TRBV19 to TRBJ2-7; 8 bases fit TRBD1. From germline, CDR1 is LNHDA and CDR2 SQIVND (reference sequence). The CDR3 length is 13 residues. Unmatched junction bases numbered 5, after V lost 5 bases and J lost 5 bases. CDR3 amino acids: CASSGQGVNEQYF. DNA of the CDR3: TGTGCCAGTAGTGGACAGGGAGTCAACGAGCAGTACTTC. Filled out from reference TRBV19 and TRBJ2-7, the complete variable domain reads DGGITQSPKYLFRKEGQNVTLSCEQNLNHDAMYWYRQDPGQGLRLIYYSQIVNDFQKGDIAEGYSVSREKKESFPLTVTSAQKNPTAFYLCASSGQGVNEQYFGPGTRLTVT.

The chain carries TRBV6-6 and TRBJ2-7, with TRBD2 matching over 13 bases. The length of the CDR3 is 21 residues. Germline values: CDR1 MNHNY, CDR2 SVGAGI (reference sequence). The junction had 27 bases not matched to a gene; V was cut back by 6 bases and J by 7 bases. The CDR3 protein is CASSGTSGAPTSPTSFFEQYF. DNA of the CDR3: TGTGCCAGCAGCGGGACTAGCGGGGCTCCTACGAGCCCCACCTCCTTCTTTGAGCAGTACTTC.

This clone appeared a single time. The V and J genes are TRBV5-1 and TRBJ1-2; 8 bases line up with TRBD1. Germline V lookup: CDR1 SGHRS, CDR2 YFSETQ. Germline trimming cut 0 bases from V and 6 bases from J; bases unmatched to any gene: 13. There are 17 residues in the CDR3. DNA of the CDR3: TGCGCCAGCAGCTTGGCGGTGACAGGGGCTGAGAAAAATGGCTACACCTTC. Its translation: CASSLAVTGAEKNGYTF.

This rearrangement joins TRBV5-1 to TRBJ1-1; TRBD1 matches 7 bases. CDR1 is SGHRS, CDR2 YFSETQ, per germline. This CDR3 comprises 14 residues. V trimming: 2 bases; J trimming: 1 base; junction bases outside the gene matches: 2. CDR3 nucleotide sequence: TGCGCCAGCAGCTTAACAGGGGCGAACACTGAAGCTTTCTTT. Translating it yields CASSLTGANTEAFF.

As DNA, the CDR3 is TGCAGCGTTGTACTAGCGGGCAATACGCAGTATTTT. Its translation: CSVVLAGNTQYF. This rearrangement joins TRBV29-1 to TRBJ2-3, with TRBD2 identical over 9 bases. Trimming took 4 bases from V and 7 from J; bases not matched to a gene: 3. The CDR3 runs 12 residues. Germline V gene data show CDR1 as SQVTM and CDR2 as ANQGSEA.

The genes are TRBV9 and TRBJ2-7, with 8 nucleotides matching TRBD2. Germline CDR1 is SGDLS and CDR2 is YYNGEE. The CDR3 consists of 15 residues. With 2 bases clipped from V and 4 bases from J, the junction kept 8 bases outside the gene matches. This chain's CDR3 is CASSVSYGGAYEQYF. In nucleotides, the CDR3 is TGTGCCAGCAGCGTTTCCTACGGGGGGGCGTACGAGCAGTACTTC. Complete variable domain (other parts from reference TRBV9 and TRBJ2-7): DSGVTQTPKHLITATGQRVTLRCSPRSGDLSVYWYQQSLDQGLQFLIQYYNGEERAKGNILERFSAQQFPDLHSELNLSSLELGDSALYFCASSVSYGGAYEQYFGPGTRLTVT.

V usage is TRBV19 and J usage is TRBJ2-2; 7 positions agree with TRBD1. J gave up 2 bases and V 4 bases, and 4 bases lay outside the gene matches. The CDR3 runs to 15 residues. Germline values: CDR1 LNHDA, CDR2 SQIVND (reference sequence). The CDR3 DNA reads TGTGCCAGTAGTAAGGGACAGATAAACACCGGGGAGCTGTTTTTT. Amino acids: CASSKGQINTGELFF.